Listed below are T cell receptor beta chains from one sample, sequenced in a study of OX40 agonist ivuxolimab in advanced cancers. The method was immunoSEQ multiplex PCR; TCRdb's version includes in-frame clones alone and lacks a portion of them. The sample includes 77,000 or so clones, 60% to 80% of them seen just once. Sequences were derived from CD4+ or CD8+ T cells sorted from blood, sampled in a trial of the OX40 agonist ivuxolimab. These receptors originate from an adult with an advanced solid tumor such as melanoma, head and neck, liver or kidney cancer. CDR3s include the opening cysteine and the closing phenylalanine or tryptophan. A D gene is named only where the DNA matches it firmly. Clone size, where shown, is once, few, many, or a class for clones that have expanded.

J: TRBJ2-3
size: -
D: -
V: TRBV18
DNA: TGTGCCAGCTCACCACCCTTGGCTAACACAGATACGCAGTATTTT
CDR3: CASSPPLANTDTQYF

J: TRBJ1-1
size: -
D: -
V: TRBV4-2
DNA: TGTGCCAGCAGCCAAGACGGGGGAAACACTGAAGCTTTCTTT
CDR3: CASSQDGGNTEAFF

J: TRBJ1-1
size: -
D: -
V: TRBV28
DNA: TGTGCCAGCAGTTCAGGCGGGCTGGGCACTGAAGCTTTCTTT
CDR3: CASSSGGLGTEAFF

J: TRBJ2-1
size: -
D: TRBD2
V: TRBV5-8
DNA: TGTGCCAGCAGCTTGGCTTTACTAGCGGGGGGAATTGAGCAGTTCTTC
CDR3: CASSLALLAGGIEQFF

J: TRBJ2-3
size: few
D: TRBD2
V: TRBV12-5
DNA: TGTGCTAGTGGTTTGGTATACAGATGGGAGACTAGCGGGGGGGCCTACCCCCCCACGCAGTATTTT
CDR3: CASGLVYRWETSGGAYPPTQYF

J: TRBJ1-1
size: -
D: -
V: TRBV6-6
DNA: TGTGCCAGCAGTAGCAATAACATGAACACTGAAGCTTTCTTT
CDR3: CASSSNNMNTEAFF

J: TRBJ1-3
size: -
D: -
V: TRBV7-8
DNA: TGTGCCAGCAGCTTAGTCAGAAACACCATATATTTT
CDR3: CASSLVRNTIYF

J: TRBJ1-3
size: -
D: -
V: TRBV13
DNA: TGTGCCAGCAGCTTATTTATGTCTGGGGGAAACACCATATATTTT
CDR3: CASSLFMSGGNTIYF

J: TRBJ2-1
size: -
D: TRBD1
V: TRBV7-9
DNA: TGTGCCAGCAGCCCAGGGATGGCAGGGGGAGTCACCGAGCAGTTCTTC
CDR3: CASSPGMAGGVTEQFF

J: TRBJ1-5
size: -
D: -
V: TRBV10-2
DNA: TGCGCCAGCAGTGAGATCGGGGGAGGTCAGCCCCAGCATTTT
CDR3: CASSEIGGGQPQHF

J: TRBJ2-2
size: -
D: TRBD1
V: TRBV5-1
DNA: TGCGCCAGCAGCTTGGTGGGACAGACGGCCGGGGAGCTGTTTTTT
CDR3: CASSLVGQTAGELFF

J: TRBJ2-1
size: -
D: -
V: TRBV5-1
DNA: TGCGCCAGCAGCTTGGACGGGTCCCTCAATGAGCAGTTCTTC
CDR3: CASSLDGSLNEQFF

J: TRBJ1-2
size: -
D: -
V: TRBV19
DNA: TGTGCCAGTACCCCGAGGAGGAACTATGGCTACACCTTC
CDR3: CASTPRRNYGYTF

J: TRBJ2-7
size: -
D: TRBD1
V: TRBV18
DNA: TGTGCCAGCCCTTATACCGCGGGGACAGGGGGACAGGGCGCCTACGAGCAGTACTTC
CDR3: CASPYTAGTGGQGAYEQYF

J: TRBJ1-4
size: -
D: TRBD1
V: TRBV5-4
DNA: TGTGCCAGCAGGGAACAGGGGGCTACTAATGAAAAACTGTTTTTT
CDR3: CASREQGATNEKLFF

J: TRBJ2-3
size: -
D: TRBD1
V: TRBV30
DNA: TGTGCCTGGAGTATGCAGGGGGCGAGACGGGATACGCAGTATTTT
CDR3: CAWSMQGARRDTQYF

J: TRBJ2-5
size: -
D: TRBD1
V: TRBV4-3
DNA: TGCGCCAGCAGCCAAGACCAAAGGGACAGCTCGAAGTACTTC
CDR3: CASSQDQRDSSKYF

J: TRBJ1-2
size: -
D: TRBD1
V: TRBV4-3
DNA: TGCGCCAGCAGCCAAGGAGGGGGACAGGGGGTTGGTGGCTACACCTTC
CDR3: CASSQGGGQGVGGYTF

J: TRBJ2-1
size: -
D: -
V: TRBV6-8
DNA: TGTGCCAGCAGTTACTTCAGCGAGCAGTTCTTC
CDR3: CASSYFSEQFF

J: TRBJ2-5
size: once
D: TRBD1
V: TRBV19
DNA: TGTGCCAGTAGTATTGGACAGGGGGCAAGGGAGACCCAGTACTTC
CDR3: CASSIGQGARETQYF

J: TRBJ1-5
size: medium-sized
D: -
V: TRBV19
DNA: TGTGCCAGTAGTGGACAGATCAATCAGCCCCAGCATTTT
CDR3: CASSGQINQPQHF

J: TRBJ1-1
size: -
D: -
V: TRBV6-5
DNA: TGTGCCAGCAGTTACGAGGGAGAGACTTTCTTT
CDR3: CASSYEGETFF

J: TRBJ2-2
size: -
D: -
V: TRBV5-1
DNA: TGCGCCAGCAGCTTGGCCCCAGGGGCCCCGTCCGGGGAGCTGTTTTTT
CDR3: CASSLAPGAPSGELFF

J: TRBJ1-2
size: once
D: TRBD1
V: TRBV7-2
DNA: TGTGCCAGCACCCTATCCGGGAGGGATACAGGGGGCCATGGCTACACCTTC
CDR3: CASTLSGRDTGGHGYTF

J: TRBJ2-7
size: few
D: TRBD2
V: TRBV5-1
DNA: TGCGCCAGCAGCCCGGGACAGAACCGACTAGCGGACTCCTACGAGCAGTACTTC
CDR3: CASSPGQNRLADSYEQYF

J: TRBJ2-5
size: -
D: -
V: TRBV7-2
DNA: TGTGCCAGCAGCTTATCCGGGGTCCGGACCCAGTACTTC
CDR3: CASSLSGVRTQYF

J: TRBJ1-1
size: -
D: -
V: TRBV5-4
DNA: TGTGCCAGCAGCTATGACAGGCATGAAGCTTTCTTT
CDR3: CASSYDRHEAFF

J: TRBJ2-5
size: -
D: TRBD2
V: TRBV12-5
DNA: TGTGCTAGTGCCCACGGCGGGAGGTTAGAGACCCAGTACTTC
CDR3: CASAHGGRLETQYF

J: TRBJ2-7
size: -
D: -
V: TRBV7-2
DNA: TGTGCCAGCAGCTTAGTAATGATGACGGGACCCTACGAGCAGTACTTC
CDR3: CASSLVMMTGPYEQYF

J: TRBJ1-4
size: few
D: -
V: TRBV11-2
DNA: TGTGCCAGCAGCTCGGACAGAGTATATGAAAAACTGTTTTTT
CDR3: CASSSDRVYEKLFF

J: TRBJ1-2
size: -
D: -
V: TRBV20-1
DNA: TGCAGTGCTAGGGGCTACACCTTC
CDR3: CSARGYTF

J: TRBJ2-2
size: -
D: TRBD2
V: TRBV2
DNA: TGTGCCAGCGGGACTAGCGGACGACCAGGGGACACCGGGGAGCTGTTTTTT
CDR3: CASGTSGRPGDTGELFF

J: TRBJ1-1
size: -
D: -
V: TRBV19
DNA: TGTGCCAGTAGTATTGCACGATTGAACACTGAAGCTTTCTTT
CDR3: CASSIARLNTEAFF

J: TRBJ1-2
size: -
D: -
V: TRBV13
DNA: TGTGCCAGCAGCCCAGACAGGAACTATGGCTACACCTTC
CDR3: CASSPDRNYGYTF

J: TRBJ1-5
size: -
D: TRBD1
V: TRBV4-2
DNA: TGTGCCAGCAGCCAAGGTACAGGGGTCGTTCAGCCCCAGCATTTT
CDR3: CASSQGTGVVQPQHF

J: TRBJ2-5
size: once
D: -
V: TRBV30
DNA: TGTGCCTGGAGTATGGGCATACCAGCCGGAGAGACCCAGTACTTC
CDR3: CAWSMGIPAGETQYF

J: TRBJ1-1
size: -
D: -
V: TRBV5-1
DNA: TGCGCCAGCAGCCCCGGGACTTTGAGCACTGAAGCTTTCTTT
CDR3: CASSPGTLSTEAFF

J: TRBJ2-3
size: -
D: -
V: TRBV5-6
DNA: TGTGCCAGCAGCTTGGTACTAGCTACGGCAGATACGCAGTATTTT
CDR3: CASSLVLATADTQYF

J: TRBJ1-2
size: -
D: -
V: TRBV9
DNA: TGTGCCAGCAGCTCGCCATCGGGGGAGGATGGCTACACCTTC
CDR3: CASSSPSGEDGYTF